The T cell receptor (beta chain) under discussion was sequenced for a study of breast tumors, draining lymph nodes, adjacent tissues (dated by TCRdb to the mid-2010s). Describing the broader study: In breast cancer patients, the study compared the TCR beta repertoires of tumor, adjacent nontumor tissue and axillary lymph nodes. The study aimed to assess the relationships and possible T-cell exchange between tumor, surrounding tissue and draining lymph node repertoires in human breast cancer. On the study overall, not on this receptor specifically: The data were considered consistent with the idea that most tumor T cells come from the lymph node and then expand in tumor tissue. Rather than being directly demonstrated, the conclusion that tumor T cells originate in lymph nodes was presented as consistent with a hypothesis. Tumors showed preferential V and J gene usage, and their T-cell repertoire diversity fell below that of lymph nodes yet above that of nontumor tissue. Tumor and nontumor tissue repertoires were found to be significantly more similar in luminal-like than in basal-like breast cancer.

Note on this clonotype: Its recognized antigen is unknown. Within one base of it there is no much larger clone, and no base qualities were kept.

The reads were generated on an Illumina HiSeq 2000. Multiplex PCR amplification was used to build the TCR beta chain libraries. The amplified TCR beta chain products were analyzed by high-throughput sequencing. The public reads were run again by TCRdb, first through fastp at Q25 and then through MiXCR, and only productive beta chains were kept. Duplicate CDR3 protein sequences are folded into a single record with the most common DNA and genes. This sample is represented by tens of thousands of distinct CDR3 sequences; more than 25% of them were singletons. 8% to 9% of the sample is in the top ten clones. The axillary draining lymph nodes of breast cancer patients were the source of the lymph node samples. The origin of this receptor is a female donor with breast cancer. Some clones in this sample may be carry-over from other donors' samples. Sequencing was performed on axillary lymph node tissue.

The CDR3 has the sequence CASSWTGRSTNEKLFF. The DNA sequence is TGTGCCAGCAGCTGGACAGGCAGATCAACTAATGAAAAACTGTTTTTT. The V and J genes are TRBV7-9 and TRBJ1-4; the central 7 bases match TRBD1. The germline V and J ends show losses of 4 bases and 0 bases respectively, and no gene match explains 5 bases of the junction. The germline V gene (reference sequence) gives CDR1 as SEHNR and CDR2 as FQNEAQ. The cysteine opens and the phenylalanine closes a CDR3 of 16 amino acids. The kept DNA is CDR3 alone, 48 bases in frame from the first base.